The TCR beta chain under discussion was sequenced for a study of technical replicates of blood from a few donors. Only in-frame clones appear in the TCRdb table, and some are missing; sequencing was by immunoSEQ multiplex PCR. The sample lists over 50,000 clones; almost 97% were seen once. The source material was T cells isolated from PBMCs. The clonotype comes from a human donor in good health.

This chain's CDR3 is CSARLAGADEQFF. The DNA of the CDR3 is TGCAGCGCTAGACTAGCGGGAGCCGATGAGCAGTTCTTC. V is TRBV29-1 and J is TRBJ2-1; TRBD2 matches 12 bases. The germline gives CDR1 SQVTM, CDR2 ANQGSEA. Unmatched junction bases numbered 6, after V lost 7 bases and J lost 8 bases. CDR3 length: 13 residues.